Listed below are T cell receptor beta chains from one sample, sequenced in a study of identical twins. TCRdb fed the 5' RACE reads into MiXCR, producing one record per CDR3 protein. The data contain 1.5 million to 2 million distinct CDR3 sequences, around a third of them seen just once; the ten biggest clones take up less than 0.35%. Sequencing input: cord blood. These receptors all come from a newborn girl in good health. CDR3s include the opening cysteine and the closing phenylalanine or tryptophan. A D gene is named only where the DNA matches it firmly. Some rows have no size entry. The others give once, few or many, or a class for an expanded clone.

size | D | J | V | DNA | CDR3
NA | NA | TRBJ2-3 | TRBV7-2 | TGTGCCAGTAGCCCGTGGACCTACTCGGCAGATACGCAGTATTTT | CASSPWTYSADTQYF
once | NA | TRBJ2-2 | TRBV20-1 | TGCAGTGCTAGACAGGCCCAGGGAGCCGGGGAGCTGTTTTTT | CSARQAQGAGELFF
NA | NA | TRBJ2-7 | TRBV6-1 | TGTGCCAGCAGTGAAGCGCCCCAGAGCTCCTACGAGCAGTACTTC | CASSEAPQSSYEQYF
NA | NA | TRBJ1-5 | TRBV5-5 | TGTGCCAGCAGCCAACTCCCCACAGGGAGCGGTGGCAATCAGCCCCAGCATTTT | CASSQLPTGSGGNQPQHF
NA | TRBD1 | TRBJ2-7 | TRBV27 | TGTGCCAGCAGTTTATTCCGGACAGGGAAGGGCGAGCAGTACTTC | CASSLFRTGKGEQYF
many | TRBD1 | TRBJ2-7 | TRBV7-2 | TGTGCCAGCAGCCCGCGGACAGGTCTCTCCTACGAGCAGTACTTC | CASSPRTGLSYEQYF
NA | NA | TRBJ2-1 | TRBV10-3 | TGTGCCATCAGTGAGAAGGGGGGGAGTGAGCAGTTCTTC | CAISEKGGSEQFF
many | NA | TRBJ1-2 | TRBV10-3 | TGTGCCATAATCTACACCCAACCTTATGGCTACACCTTC | CAIIYTQPYGYTF
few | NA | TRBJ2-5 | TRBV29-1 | TGCAGCGTTGAGCCGGGAGAGACCCAGTACTTC | CSVEPGETQYF
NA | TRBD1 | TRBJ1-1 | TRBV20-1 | TGCAGTGCTAGAGTCGGACAGGGGAACACTGAAGCTTTCTTT | CSARVGQGNTEAFF
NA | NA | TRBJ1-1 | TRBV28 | TGTGCCAGCTGGGAATACAGGAACACTGAAGCTTTCTTT | CASWEYRNTEAFF
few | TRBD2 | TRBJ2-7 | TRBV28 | TGTGCCAGCAGGTCCCCCCGGCGGGGGTCCTACGAGCAGTACTTC | CASRSPRRGSYEQYF
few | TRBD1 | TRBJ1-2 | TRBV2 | TGTGCCAGCACCCGAGACAGGGCAGGGGACTATGGCTACACCTTC | CASTRDRAGDYGYTF
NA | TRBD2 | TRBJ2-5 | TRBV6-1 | TGTGCCAGCATTCGCGGGAGAGCAGAGACCCAGTACTTC | CASIRGRAETQYF
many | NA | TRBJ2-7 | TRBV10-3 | TGTGCCATCAGTGACTTCGGGCGCTACGAGCAGTACTTC | CAISDFGRYEQYF
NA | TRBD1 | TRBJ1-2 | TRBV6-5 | TGTGCCAGCAGTTACTCGAGGGGGACAGGGAACGGCTACACCTTC | CASSYSRGTGNGYTF
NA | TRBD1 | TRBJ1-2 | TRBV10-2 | TGCGCCAGCAGTGATCCCGGGACAGGGCACTATGGCTACACCTTC | CASSDPGTGHYGYTF
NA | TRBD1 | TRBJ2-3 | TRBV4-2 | TGTGCCAGCAGCCAAGAACCGTGGACAGGGGGTGGCACAGATACGCAGTATTTT | CASSQEPWTGGGTDTQYF
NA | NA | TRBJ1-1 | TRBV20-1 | TGCAGTACTAGTCTCGGGGTCTTGAAGACTGAAGCTTTCTTT | CSTSLGVLKTEAFF
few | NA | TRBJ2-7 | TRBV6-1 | TGTGCCAGCAGTGTATCCGGGTTTTACTACGAGCAGTACTTC | CASSVSGFYYEQYF
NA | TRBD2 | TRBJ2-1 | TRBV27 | TGTGCCAGCAGTTTGGGGGGGAGTGCCCACAATGAGCAGTTCTTC | CASSLGGSAHNEQFF
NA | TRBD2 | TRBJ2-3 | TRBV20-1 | TGCAGTGCTAGTTCGAGCGGGGGCCGGGATACGCAGTATTTT | CSASSSGGRDTQYF
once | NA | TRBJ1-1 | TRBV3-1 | TGTGCCAGCAGCCAAGATCTGAGCGCCGCCCCTGAAGCTTTCTTT | CASSQDLSAAPEAFF
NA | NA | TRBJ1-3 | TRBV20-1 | TGCAGCGCTAGTATACCGGGAAACACCATATATTTT | CSASIPGNTIYF
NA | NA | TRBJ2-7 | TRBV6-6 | TGTGCCAGCAGTTACCAGACGGTGGGTAAGGTGGGCGAGCAGTACTTC | CASSYQTVGKVGEQYF
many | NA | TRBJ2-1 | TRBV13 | TGTGCCAGCAGCTTAGAAGAGAATGAGCAGTTCTTC | CASSLEENEQFF
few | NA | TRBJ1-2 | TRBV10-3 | TGTGCCATAGGGGCGAACTATGGCTACACCTTC | CAIGANYGYTF
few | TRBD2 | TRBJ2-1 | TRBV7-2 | TGTGCCAGCAGCTTCGGCCGGGGGGATGAGCAGTTCTTC | CASSFGRGDEQFF
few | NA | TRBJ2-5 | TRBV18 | TGTGCCAGCTCACCGCTACCCACTACAGGGCAAGAGACCCAGTACTTC | CASSPLPTTGQETQYF
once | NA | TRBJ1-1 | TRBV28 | TGTGCCAGCAGAGGGGTGGAAGGAGCTTTCTTT | CASRGVEGAFF
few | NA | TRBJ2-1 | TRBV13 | TGTGCCAGCAGCTTAATAGGCTATGGAGGGGAGCAGTTCTTC | CASSLIGYGGEQFF
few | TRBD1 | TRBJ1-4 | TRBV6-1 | TGTGCCAGCAGTGCCCGACAGGGAGGGACAACTAATGAAAAACTGTTTTTT | CASSARQGGTTNEKLFF
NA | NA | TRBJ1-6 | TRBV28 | TGTGCCAGCACCTGGAACGGCGGAATACCCTATAATTCACCCCTCCACTTT | CASTWNGGIPYNSPLHF